This passage covers 9 T cell receptor beta chains from one sample sequenced in a study of blood T cell repertoires in COVID-19 (dated by TCRdb to 2019 to 2021). Library method: the immunoSEQ multiplex PCR assay. TCRdb's version of the immuneACCESS table is confined to in-frame rearrangements and falls short of the full clone set. An unresolved V gene accounts for under half of the shortfall where checked; the remainder is of unknown origin. The table for this sample lists tens of thousands of clones; approximately 87% of them were counted only once. The ten largest account for roughly 11% of the sample. Input material: peripheral blood. The receptors were sampled from a human donor in a cohort sampled during active COVID-19.

The genes are TRBV18 and TRBJ1-1; D is possibly TRBD1 (5 bases). The CDR3 runs 14 residues. V was pared by 0 bases and J by 3 bases, with 8 bases between. CDR1 and CDR2 (germline): KGHSH, LQKENI. For the CDR3, the DNA is TGTGCCAGCTCACCACCGGGGCTATACACTGAAGCTTTCTTT. This codes for CASSPPGLYTEAFF.

This clone was seen once. The chain links TRBV12-3 or TRBV12-4 to TRBJ1-5; D is uncertain. The V end was cut by 6 bases, the J end by 9 bases, with 12 bases between. The CDR3 spans 12 residues. The CDR3 DNA reads as TGTGCCAGCAGATCCAACTCCGGGCCCCAGCATTTT. Protein: CASRSNSGPQHF.

The chain joins TRBV19 to TRBJ1-6; the D is unclear. CDR3 length: 14 residues. V was cut by 4 bases and J by 9 bases, with 13 bases left in between. Per the germline V gene, CDR1 is LNHDA and CDR2 is SQIVND (reference sequence). The CDR3 DNA reads as TGTGCCAGTAGTACCGAGGGTGGTTTTTCACCCCTCCACTTT. This sequence encodes CASSTEGGFSPLHF.

This clone was recorded only once. This rearrangement joins TRBV28 to TRBJ1-2; maybe TRBD1 (6 bases). The CDR3 sequence is 14 residues long. Germline loops: CDR1 MDHEN, CDR2 SYDVKM. V gave up 2 bases and J gave up 7 bases, with 14 bases separating them. CDR3 coding DNA: TGTGCCAGCAGTTTAGACAGGAGTTCTTTTGGCTACACCTTC. Residues: CASSLDRSSFGYTF.

The chain uses TRBV5-8 and TRBJ2-7; TRBD1 matches at 10 bases. Trimming cost V 2 bases and J 4 bases; bases outside gene matches: 3. Germline-derived CDR1 and CDR2 are SGHTS and YDEGEE. The CDR3 loop spans 14 amino acids. CDR3 in amino acids: CASSFPGQGYEQYF. CDR3 coding DNA: TGTGCCAGCAGCTTTCCGGGACAGGGGTACGAGCAGTACTTC.

The chain employs TRBV16 and TRBJ1-6, with unresolved D. Trimming took 6 bases from V and 8 from J, leaving 11 bases between them. The CDR3 has 13 amino acids. Germline-derived CDR1 and CDR2 are KGHSY and FQNENV. CDR3: CASRDPADSPLHF. The CDR3 nucleotides read TGTGCCAGCAGAGACCCGGCGGATTCACCCCTCCACTTT.

The table lists this clone with a few counts. This rearrangement joins TRBV30 to TRBJ1-6; tentatively, D is TRBD1 (5 bases). Germline lookup yields CDR1 GTSNPN and CDR2 SVGIG (reference sequence). V was cut by 4 bases and J by 7 bases, with 11 bases left in between. This CDR3 spans 13 amino acids. The CDR3 coding sequence is TGTGCCTGGAAGCGGGGGTCAAATTCACCCCTCCACTTT. Residues: CAWKRGSNSPLHF.

This sequence joins TRBV19 and TRBJ1-2; tentative D call: TRBD1 (6 bases). Deletions cut 9 bases from V and 3 bases from J, with 11 bases between. CDR3 size: 12 residues. Germline assignment: CDR1 LNHDA and CDR2 SQIVND (reference sequence). The CDR3 protein is CASVRQDYGYTF. The CDR3 nucleotides read TGTGCCAGCGTCAGACAGGACTATGGCTACACCTTC.

This chain joins TRBV7-2 and TRBJ2-4; 7 positions match TRBD1. Germline V gene data show CDR1 as SGHTA and CDR2 as FQGNSA. The CDR3 length is 14 residues. The V segment lost 5 bases and the J segment 7 bases; nucleotides outside the gene matches: 8. The CDR3 DNA reads as TGTGCCAGCAGCGTCACGACAGGGACGAACATTCAGTACTTC. Protein product: CASSVTTGTNIQYF.